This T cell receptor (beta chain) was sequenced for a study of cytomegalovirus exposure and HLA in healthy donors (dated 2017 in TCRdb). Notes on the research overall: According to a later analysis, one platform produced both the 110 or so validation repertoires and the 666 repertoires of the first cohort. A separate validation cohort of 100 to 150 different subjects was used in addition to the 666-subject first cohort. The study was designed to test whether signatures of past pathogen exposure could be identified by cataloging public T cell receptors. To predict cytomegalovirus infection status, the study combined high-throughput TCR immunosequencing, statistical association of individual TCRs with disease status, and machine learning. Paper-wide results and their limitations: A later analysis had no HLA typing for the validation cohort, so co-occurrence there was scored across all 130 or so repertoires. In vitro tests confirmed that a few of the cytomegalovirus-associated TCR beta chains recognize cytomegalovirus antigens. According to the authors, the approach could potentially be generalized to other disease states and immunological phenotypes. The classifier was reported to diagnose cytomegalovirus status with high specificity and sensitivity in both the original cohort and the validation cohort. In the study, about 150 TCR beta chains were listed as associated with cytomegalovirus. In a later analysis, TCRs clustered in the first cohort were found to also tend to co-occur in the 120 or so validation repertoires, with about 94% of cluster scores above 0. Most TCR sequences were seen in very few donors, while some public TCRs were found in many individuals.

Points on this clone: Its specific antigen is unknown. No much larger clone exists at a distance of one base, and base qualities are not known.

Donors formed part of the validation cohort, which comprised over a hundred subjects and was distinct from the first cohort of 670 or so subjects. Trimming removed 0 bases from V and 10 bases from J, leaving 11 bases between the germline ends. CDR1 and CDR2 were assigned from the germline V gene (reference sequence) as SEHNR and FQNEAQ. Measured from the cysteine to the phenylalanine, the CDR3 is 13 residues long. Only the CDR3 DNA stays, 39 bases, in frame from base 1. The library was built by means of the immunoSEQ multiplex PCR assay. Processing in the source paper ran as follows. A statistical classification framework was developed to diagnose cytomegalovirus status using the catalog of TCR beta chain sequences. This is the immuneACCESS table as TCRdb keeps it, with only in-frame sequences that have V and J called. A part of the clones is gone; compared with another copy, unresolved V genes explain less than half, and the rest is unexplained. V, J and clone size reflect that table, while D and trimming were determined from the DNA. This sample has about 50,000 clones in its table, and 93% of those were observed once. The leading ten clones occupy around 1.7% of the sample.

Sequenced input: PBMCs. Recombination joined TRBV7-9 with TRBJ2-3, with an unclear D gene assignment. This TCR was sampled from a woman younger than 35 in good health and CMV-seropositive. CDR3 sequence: CASSLAFTTPQYF. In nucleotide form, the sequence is TGTGCCAGCAGCTTAGCGTTTACGACACCGCAGTATTTT. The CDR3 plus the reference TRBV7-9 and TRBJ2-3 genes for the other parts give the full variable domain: DTGVSQNPRHKITKRGQNVTFRCDPISEHNRLYWYRQTLGQGPEFLTYFQNEAQLEKSRLLSDRFSAERPKGSFSTLEIQRTEQGDSAMYLCASSLAFTTPQYFGPGTRLTVL.